The 25 T cell receptor beta chains below were found in one sample sequenced in a study of blood T cell repertoires in COVID-19. Generated by immunoSEQ multiplex PCR, the TCRdb table keeps only in-frame clones and is missing some. The table has 90,000 to 120,000 clones, 80% to 95% seen once. The source material was peripheral blood. These receptors were collected from a man between 60 and 75 years old with acute or convalescent COVID-19.

This clone occurred once. The chain links TRBV19 to TRBJ1-5; weak D call: TRBD1 (5 bases). Trimming took off 5 bases at V and 0 bases at J, with 11 bases between the two ends. Looked up from germline, CDR1 is LNHDA and CDR2 is SQIVND (reference sequence). CDR3 length: 15 amino acids. The CDR3 nucleotides are TGTGCCAGTAGTGCCCAGGGTCATAGCAATCAGCCCCAGCATTTT. Protein product: CASSAQGHSNQPQHF. Complete variable domain (other parts from reference TRBV19 and TRBJ1-5): DGGITQSPKYLFRKEGQNVTLSCEQNLNHDAMYWYRQDPGQGLRLIYYSQIVNDFQKGDIAEGYSVSREKKESFPLTVTSAQKNPTAFYLCASSAQGHSNQPQHFGDGTRLSIL.

The chain is built from TRBV3-1 (or the pseudogene TRBV3-2) and TRBJ2-5; D is uncertain. The germline CDR1 and CDR2 sequences are LGHDT and YNNKEL (reference sequence). The V end lost 3 bases, the J end lost 2 bases, and 7 bases lay between the germline ends. The CDR3 is 13 residues long. The CDR3 region is CASSQTIQETQYF. The CDR3 nucleotides read TGTGCCAGCAGCCAGACAATACAAGAGACCCAGTACTTC.

This rearrangement joins TRBV6-6 to TRBJ1-6, with 7 bases identical to TRBD1. Trimming removed 2 bases from V and 5 bases from J; junction bases left unmatched: 6. The CDR3 is 16 residues long. CDR1 and CDR2 from the germline V gene are MNHNY and SVGAGI (reference sequence). This chain's CDR3 is CASSYAADRDNSPLHF. The CDR3 nucleotides are TGTGCCAGCAGTTACGCAGCAGACAGGGATAATTCACCCCTCCACTTT.

The J gene is TRBJ2-7, the V gene TRBV19; unclear D gene. V dropped 7 bases and J dropped 3 bases, with 13 bases sitting between them. Germline CDR1 LNHDA, CDR2 SQIVND (reference sequence). The CDR3 has 13 residues. CDR3 DNA sequence: TGTGCCAGTAACGTAGCCGCCGGCTACGAGCAGTACTTC. As protein: CASNVAAGYEQYF.

The J gene is TRBJ1-5, the V gene TRBV6-6; 7 bases map to TRBD1. Unmatched junction bases numbered 6, after V lost 5 bases and J lost 2 bases. The CDR3 runs to 15 residues. Germline CDR1 reads MNHNY; CDR2 reads SVGAGI (reference sequence). The CDR3 spells CASSPHTGGNQPQHF. Here the CDR3 DNA reads TGTGCCAGCAGTCCCCATACAGGGGGCAATCAGCCCCAGCATTTT.

V is TRBV5-3 and J is TRBJ1-3; D remains unclear. TRBV5-3 is filed as an ORF, its function uncertain. Trimming pared 3 bases from V and 2 bases from J, leaving 15 bases between. The CDR3 is 16 amino acids. The CDR3 protein is CARSSQTERAGNTIYF. The CDR3 DNA reads as TGTGCCAGAAGCTCACAGACCGAAAGAGCTGGAAACACCATATATTTT.

The chain links TRBV19 to TRBJ1-5; 9 bases are a match to TRBD1. Unmatched junction bases numbered 7, after V lost 5 bases and J lost 5 bases. From germline, CDR1 is LNHDA and CDR2 SQIVND (reference sequence). The CDR3 extends over 15 amino acids. The CDR3 nucleotides are TGTGCCAGTAGTCTACCCTGGACAGGGGATCAGCCCCAGCATTTT. Translating it yields CASSLPWTGDQPQHF.

The chain is built from TRBV5-4 and TRBJ2-5; 9 nucleotides align to TRBD1. The V gene end was trimmed by 4 bases and the J gene end by 5 bases; junction bases not matched to a gene: 6. This CDR3 contains 14 residues. Germline CDR1 SGHNT, CDR2 YYREEE (reference sequence). CDR3: CASSPGQGWETQYF. The DNA of the CDR3 is TGTGCCAGCAGCCCGGGACAGGGTTGGGAGACCCAGTACTTC.

V is TRBV10-1 and J is TRBJ2-2; weak D call: TRBD2 (6 bases). Per germline, CDR1 WNHNN and CDR2 SYGVQD (reference sequence). Trimming took 1 base from V and 7 from J, leaving 7 bases between them. This CDR3 region has 13 residues. CDR3 in amino acids: CASSEWTNGELFF. The CDR3 bases are TGCGCCAGCAGTGAGTGGACTAACGGGGAGCTGTTTTTT.

This clone was counted only a few times. This rearrangement joins TRBV9 to TRBJ1-4, with a possible D match to TRBD1 (6 bases). CDR3 length: 15 amino acids. Deletions cut 4 bases from V and 8 bases from J, with 18 bases between. CDR1 and CDR2 (germline): SGDLS, YYNGEE. The CDR3 is CASSTQGQGREKLFF. The DNA for the CDR3 is TGTGCCAGCAGCACCCAGGGGCAGGGGAGAGAAAAACTGTTTTTT.

The chain employs TRBV19 and TRBJ1-3; TRBD1 matches at 8 bases. CDR3 length equals 16 residues. Losses at the gene ends were 1 base for V and 4 bases for J; bases not matched to a gene: 6. Germline CDR1 reads LNHDA; CDR2 reads SQIVND (reference sequence). The DNA of the CDR3 is TGTGCCAGTAGTATAGGGACAGGGCCACTGGGAAACACCATATATTTT. This translates into CASSIGTGPLGNTIYF.

This clone came up once. This chain connects TRBV24-1 to TRBJ2-1; 9 nucleotides line up with TRBD1. Germline CDR1 is KGHDR and CDR2 is SFDVKD. Losses at the gene ends were 5 bases for V and 2 bases for J; bases not matched to a gene: 9. The CDR3 consists of 17 residues. The CDR3 region has the DNA TGTGCCACCAGTGGCCCGACCCGACAGGGGGCCTACAATGAGCAGTTCTTC. This encodes CATSGPTRQGAYNEQFF.

The chain has TRBV27 and TRBJ2-3; possible D gene TRBD2, 6 bases. V shed 5 bases and J shed 0 bases, with 12 bases lying between them. The CDR3 length is 15 residues. Per the germline V gene, CDR1 is MNHEY and CDR2 is SMNVEV (reference sequence). CDR3 nucleotide sequence: TGTGCCAGCAGTAAACTAGCAGCTAGCACAGATACGCAGTATTTT. Protein product: CASSKLAASTDTQYF.

This clone was observed a single time. The chain uses TRBV5-1 and TRBJ1-3; a possible D gene is TRBD1 (5 bases). Germline CDR1 and CDR2: SGHRS and YFSETQ. The CDR3 loop spans 19 amino acids. Deletions cut 0 bases from V and 2 bases from J, with 21 bases between. CDR3 in DNA: TGCGCCAGCAGCTTGGGGGGTTGGGGTGACAGAGCCACTGGAAACACCATATATTTT. It specifies CASSLGGWGDRATGNTIYF.

The rearrangement uses TRBV6-1 and TRBJ2-7; 7 bases map to TRBD1. This CDR3 comprises 15 residues. V lost 3 bases and J lost 4; bases outside the gene matches: 9. CDR1 is MNHNS and CDR2 is SASEGT in the germline V gene. For the CDR3, the DNA is TGTGCCAGCAGTGACCCTGGACAGGCGGGTTACGAGCAGTACGTC. Protein: CASSDPGQAGYEQYV.

The chain couples TRBV12-3 or TRBV12-4 to TRBJ1-1; D gene ambiguous. V was cut by 4 bases and J by 10 bases, with 16 bases left in between. The CDR3 totals 13 residues. The CDR3 DNA is TGTGCCAGCAGTTGGCCTCGGGATGGCCGAGCTTTCTTT. This encodes CASSWPRDGRAFF.

This sequence joins TRBV27 and TRBJ1-1; possible D gene TRBD1, 5 bases. Trimming took 4 bases from V and 1 from J, leaving 16 bases between them. The CDR3 is 16 residues long. Germline V lookup: CDR1 MNHEY, CDR2 SMNVEV (reference sequence). CDR3 loop: CASSSPGFSPNTEAFF. CDR3 nucleotides: TGTGCCAGCAGTTCCCCAGGGTTTTCCCCGAACACTGAAGCTTTCTTT.

The gene calls are TRBV13 and TRBJ1-1; 7 nucleotides agree with TRBD1. CDR3 length: 14 amino acids. Trimming took 4 bases from V and 2 from J; bases not matched to a gene: 4. Per the germline V gene, CDR1 is PRHDT and CDR2 is FYEKMQ (reference sequence). CDR3 amino acids: CASSSGTDNTEAFF. CDR3 DNA sequence: TGTGCCAGCAGCTCAGGGACAGATAACACTGAAGCTTTCTTT.

The chain is built from TRBV5-4 and TRBJ1-2; D remains ambiguous. Germline V lookup: CDR1 SGHNT, CDR2 YYREEE (reference sequence). The CDR3 extends over 13 amino acids. V was trimmed by 1 base and J by 4 bases, leaving 8 bases between them. The CDR3 DNA reads as TGTGCCAGCAGCTTGCGGGGAAGCTATGGCTACACCTTC. Translated, it gives CASSLRGSYGYTF. Full variable domain (missing parts from reference TRBV5-4 and TRBJ1-2): ETGVTQSPTHLIKTRGQQVTLRCSSQSGHNTVSWYQQALGQGPQFIFQYYREEENGRGNFPPRFSGLQFPNYSSELNVNALELDDSALYLCASSLRGSYGYTFGSGTRLTVV.

The V and J genes are TRBV7-8 and TRBJ2-3; TRBD2 is a possible D gene (6 bases). Germline V lookup: CDR1 SGHVS, CDR2 FQNEAQ. CDR3 length: 15 residues. The V and J ends lost 5 bases and 2 bases respectively, with 14 bases between them. CDR3 DNA: TGTGCCAGCAGCCCTCGCGCGGGGTACACAGATACGCAGTATTTT. Its translation is CASSPRAGYTDTQYF.

The chain uses TRBV9 and TRBJ2-5, with D perhaps matching TRBD1 (5 bases). V was trimmed by 0 bases and J by 4 bases, leaving 16 bases between them. The CDR3 is made up of 16 amino acids. Per germline, CDR1 SGDLS and CDR2 YYNGEE. The CDR3 sequence: CASSVGALDGAETQYF. The CDR3, as DNA: TGTGCCAGCAGCGTAGGTGCCTTAGATGGGGCAGAGACCCAGTACTTC.

The chain is built from TRBV28 and TRBJ1-4, with a tentative D call TRBD1 (5 bases). CDR1 is MDHEN, CDR2 SYDVKM, per germline. Trimming cost V 5 bases and J 10 bases, with 20 bases left between them. The CDR3 loop spans 15 amino acids. In DNA, the CDR3 is TGTGCCAGCAGTCCTCCGGGACTGGACGGCGTAAAACTGTTTTTT. Protein sequence: CASSPPGLDGVKLFF.

This rearrangement joins TRBV6-6 to TRBJ1-3, with unresolved D. The CDR3 has 12 amino acids. Deletions cut 5 bases from V and 2 bases from J, with 4 bases between. Germline V gene sequence: CDR1 MNHNY, CDR2 SVGAGI (reference sequence). The CDR3 here is CASSPTGNTIYF. The DNA for the CDR3 is TGTGCCAGCAGTCCCACTGGAAACACCATATATTTT.

The gene calls are TRBV19 and TRBJ2-1, with 7 bases matching TRBD1. This CDR3 region has 17 residues. V lost 2 bases to trimming and J lost 8 bases; unmatched junction nucleotides: 15. CDR1 and CDR2 (germline): LNHDA, SQIVND (reference sequence). In DNA, the CDR3 is TGTGCCAGTAGTATAATTCTCCGGACAGGAGATTCCCATGAGCAGTTCTTC. It translates to CASSIILRTGDSHEQFF.

The V gene is TRBV30, the J gene TRBJ2-1; 7 positions match TRBD2. The length of the CDR3 is 13 residues. Germline loops: CDR1 GTSNPN, CDR2 SVGIG (reference sequence). V shed 8 bases and J 3 bases; nucleotides not matched to a gene: 7. CDR3 residues: CAGSAGNYNEQFF. Written as DNA, the CDR3 is TGTGCCGGATCAGCGGGGAACTACAATGAGCAGTTCTTC.